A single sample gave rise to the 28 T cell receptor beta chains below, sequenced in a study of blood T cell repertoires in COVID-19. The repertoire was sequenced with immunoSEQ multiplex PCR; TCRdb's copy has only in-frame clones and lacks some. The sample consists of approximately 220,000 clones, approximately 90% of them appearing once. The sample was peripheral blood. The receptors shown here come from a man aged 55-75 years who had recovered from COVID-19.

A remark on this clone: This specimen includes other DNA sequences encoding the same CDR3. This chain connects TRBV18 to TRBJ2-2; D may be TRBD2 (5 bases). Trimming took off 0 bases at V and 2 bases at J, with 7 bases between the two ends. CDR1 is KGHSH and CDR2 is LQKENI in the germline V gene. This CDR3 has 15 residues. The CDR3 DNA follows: TGTGCCAGCTCACCACCGGCGGGTAACACCGGGGAGCTGTTTTTT. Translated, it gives CASSPPAGNTGELFF.

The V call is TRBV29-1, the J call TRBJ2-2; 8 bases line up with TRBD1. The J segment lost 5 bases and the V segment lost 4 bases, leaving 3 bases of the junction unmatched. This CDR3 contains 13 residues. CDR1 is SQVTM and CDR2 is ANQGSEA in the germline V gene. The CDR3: CSVGQGLTGELFF. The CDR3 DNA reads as TGCAGCGTTGGACAGGGGTTAACCGGGGAGCTGTTTTTT.

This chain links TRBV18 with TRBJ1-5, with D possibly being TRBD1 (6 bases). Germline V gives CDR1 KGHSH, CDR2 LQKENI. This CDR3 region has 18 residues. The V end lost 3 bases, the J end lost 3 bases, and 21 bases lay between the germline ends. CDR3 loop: CASSPASGSGAYNQPQHF. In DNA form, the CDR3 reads TGTGCCAGCTCACCCGCCTCGGGGTCAGGGGCGTACAATCAGCCCCAGCATTTT.

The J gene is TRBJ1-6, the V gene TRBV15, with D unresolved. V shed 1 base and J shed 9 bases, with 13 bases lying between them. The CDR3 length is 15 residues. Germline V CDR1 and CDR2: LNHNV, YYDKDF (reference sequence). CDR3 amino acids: CATSRVPREGSPLHF. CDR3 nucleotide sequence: TGTGCCACCAGCAGAGTCCCCCGGGAGGGTTCACCCCTCCACTTT.

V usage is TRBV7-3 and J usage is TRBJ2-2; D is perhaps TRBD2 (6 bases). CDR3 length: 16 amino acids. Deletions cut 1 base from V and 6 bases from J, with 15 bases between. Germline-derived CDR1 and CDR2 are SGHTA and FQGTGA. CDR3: CASSLNPGVGSGELFF. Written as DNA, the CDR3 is TGTGCCAGCAGCTTAAACCCGGGAGTGGGCTCCGGGGAGCTGTTTTTT.

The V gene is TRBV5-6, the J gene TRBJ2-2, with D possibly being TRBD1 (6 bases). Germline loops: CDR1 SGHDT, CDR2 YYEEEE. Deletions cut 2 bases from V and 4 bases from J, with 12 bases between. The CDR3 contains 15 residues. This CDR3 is CASSFQTGFTGELFF. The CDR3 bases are TGTGCCAGCAGCTTCCAGACAGGTTTCACCGGGGAGCTGTTTTTT.

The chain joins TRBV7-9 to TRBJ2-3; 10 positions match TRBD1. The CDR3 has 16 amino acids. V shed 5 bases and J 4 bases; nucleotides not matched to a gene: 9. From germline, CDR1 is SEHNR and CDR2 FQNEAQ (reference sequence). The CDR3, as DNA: TGTGCCAGCAGCCCAGTGAGACAGGGGGCATCAGATACGCAGTATTTT. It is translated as CASSPVRQGASDTQYF.

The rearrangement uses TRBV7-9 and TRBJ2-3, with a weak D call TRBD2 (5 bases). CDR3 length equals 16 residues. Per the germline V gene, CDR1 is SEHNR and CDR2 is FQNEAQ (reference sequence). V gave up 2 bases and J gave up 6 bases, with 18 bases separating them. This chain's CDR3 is CASSLYERRLEDTQYF. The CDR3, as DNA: TGTGCCAGCAGCTTATACGAGCGGCGTCTCGAGGATACGCAGTATTTT.

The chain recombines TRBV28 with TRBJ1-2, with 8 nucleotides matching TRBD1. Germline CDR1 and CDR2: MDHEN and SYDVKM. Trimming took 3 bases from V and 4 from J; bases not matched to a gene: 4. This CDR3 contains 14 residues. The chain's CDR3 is CASSLDRAAYGYTF. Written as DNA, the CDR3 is TGTGCCAGCAGTTTGGACAGGGCAGCCTATGGCTACACCTTC.

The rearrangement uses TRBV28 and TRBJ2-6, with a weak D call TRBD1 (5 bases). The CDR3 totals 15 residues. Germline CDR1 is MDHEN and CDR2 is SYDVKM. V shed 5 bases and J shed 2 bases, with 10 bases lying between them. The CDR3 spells CASSTSRAGANVLTF. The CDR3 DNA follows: TGTGCCAGCAGTACCTCCAGGGCTGGGGCCAACGTCCTGACTTTC.

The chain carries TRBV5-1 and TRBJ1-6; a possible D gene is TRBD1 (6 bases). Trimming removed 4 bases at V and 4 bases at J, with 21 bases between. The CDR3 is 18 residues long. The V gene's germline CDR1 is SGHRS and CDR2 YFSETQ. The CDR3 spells CASSPGQLPRPYNSPLHF. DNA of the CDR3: TGCGCCAGCAGCCCTGGACAGCTCCCCAGACCTTATAATTCACCCCTCCACTTT.

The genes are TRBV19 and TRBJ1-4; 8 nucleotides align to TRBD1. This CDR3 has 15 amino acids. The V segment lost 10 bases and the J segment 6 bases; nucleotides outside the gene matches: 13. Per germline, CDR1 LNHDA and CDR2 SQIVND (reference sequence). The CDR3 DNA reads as TGTGCCACCAGAAATGTAGGACAGGGTTATGAAAAACTGTTTTTT. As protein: CATRNVGQGYEKLFF.

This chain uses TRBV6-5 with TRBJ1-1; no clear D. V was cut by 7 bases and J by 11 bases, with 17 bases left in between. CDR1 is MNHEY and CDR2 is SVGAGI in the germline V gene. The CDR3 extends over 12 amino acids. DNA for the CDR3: TGTGCCAGCATCAGTCCCTCGCTCACGGCTTTCTTT. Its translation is CASISPSLTAFF.

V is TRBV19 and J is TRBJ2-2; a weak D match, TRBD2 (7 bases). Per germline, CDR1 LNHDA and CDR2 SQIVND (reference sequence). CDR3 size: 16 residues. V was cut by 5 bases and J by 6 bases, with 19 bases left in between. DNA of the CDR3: TGTGCCAGTAGTCTCAGGGGTGCGGGAGTCGCCGGGGAGCTGTTTTTT. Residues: CASSLRGAGVAGELFF.

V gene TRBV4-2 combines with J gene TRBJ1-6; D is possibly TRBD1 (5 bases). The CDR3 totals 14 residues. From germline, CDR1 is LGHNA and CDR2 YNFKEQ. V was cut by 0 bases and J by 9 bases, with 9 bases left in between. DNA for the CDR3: TGTGCCAGCAGCCAAGATACCAGGGCTTCACCCCTCCACTTT. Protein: CASSQDTRASPLHF.

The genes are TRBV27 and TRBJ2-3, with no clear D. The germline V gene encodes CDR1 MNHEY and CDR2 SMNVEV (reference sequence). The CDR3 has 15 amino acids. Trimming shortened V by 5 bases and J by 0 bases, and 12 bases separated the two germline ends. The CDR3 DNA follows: TGTGCCAGCAGTCTAAAGTTGTCTAGCACAGATACGCAGTATTTT. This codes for CASSLKLSSTDTQYF.

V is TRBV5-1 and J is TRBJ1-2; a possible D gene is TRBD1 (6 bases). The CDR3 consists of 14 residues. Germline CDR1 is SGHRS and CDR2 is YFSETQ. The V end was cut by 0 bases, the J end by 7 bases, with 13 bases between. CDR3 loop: CASSLAEAGVGYTF. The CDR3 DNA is TGCGCCAGCAGCTTGGCCGAGGCAGGGGTTGGCTACACCTTC.

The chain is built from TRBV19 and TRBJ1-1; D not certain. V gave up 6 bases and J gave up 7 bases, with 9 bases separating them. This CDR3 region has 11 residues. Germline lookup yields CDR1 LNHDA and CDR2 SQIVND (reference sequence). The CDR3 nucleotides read TGTGCCAGTAGGGTGGCGGATGAAGCTTTCTTT. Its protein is CASRVADEAFF.

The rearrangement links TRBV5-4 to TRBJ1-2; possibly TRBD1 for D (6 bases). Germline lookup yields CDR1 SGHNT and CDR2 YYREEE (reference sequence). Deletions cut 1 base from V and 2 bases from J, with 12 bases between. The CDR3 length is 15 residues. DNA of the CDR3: TGTGCCAGCAGCTTGCGTGGGGGCGCGAACTATGGCTACACCTTC. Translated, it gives CASSLRGGANYGYTF.

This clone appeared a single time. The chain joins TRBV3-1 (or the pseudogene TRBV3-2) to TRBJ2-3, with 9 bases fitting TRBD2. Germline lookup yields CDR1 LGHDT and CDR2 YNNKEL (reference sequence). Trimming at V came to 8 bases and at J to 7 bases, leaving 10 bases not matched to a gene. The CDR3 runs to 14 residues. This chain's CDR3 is CASQAGGPLNTQYF. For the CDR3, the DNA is TGTGCCAGCCAGGCGGGGGGGCCGTTGAATACGCAGTATTTT.

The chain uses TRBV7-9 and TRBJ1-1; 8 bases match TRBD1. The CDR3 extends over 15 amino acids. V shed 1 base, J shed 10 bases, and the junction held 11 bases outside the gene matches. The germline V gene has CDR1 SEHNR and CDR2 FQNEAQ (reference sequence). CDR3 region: CASSLEAGGSRGAFF. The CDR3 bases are TGTGCCAGCAGCTTAGAGGCAGGGGGCTCCCGAGGAGCTTTCTTT.

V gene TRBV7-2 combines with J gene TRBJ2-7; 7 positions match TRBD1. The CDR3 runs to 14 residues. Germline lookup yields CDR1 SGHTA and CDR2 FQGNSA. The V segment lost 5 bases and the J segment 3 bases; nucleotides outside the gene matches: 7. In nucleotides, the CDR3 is TGTGCCAGCAGCCCCCAGGGACAGAACTACGAGCAGTACTTC. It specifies CASSPQGQNYEQYF.

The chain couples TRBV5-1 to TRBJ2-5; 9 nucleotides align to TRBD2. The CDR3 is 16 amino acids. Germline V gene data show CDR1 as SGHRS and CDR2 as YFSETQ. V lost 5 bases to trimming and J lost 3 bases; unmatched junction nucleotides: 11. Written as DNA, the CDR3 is TGCGCCAGCAGGGGAGGGGCGACTAGCGGAAAAGAGACCCAGTACTTC. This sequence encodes CASRGGATSGKETQYF.

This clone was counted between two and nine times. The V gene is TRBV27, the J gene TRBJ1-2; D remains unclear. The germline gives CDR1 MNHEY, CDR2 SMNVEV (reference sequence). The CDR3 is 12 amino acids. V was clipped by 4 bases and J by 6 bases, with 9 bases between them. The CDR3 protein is CASSSQQNGYTF. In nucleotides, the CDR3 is TGTGCCAGCAGTTCCCAACAGAATGGCTACACCTTC.

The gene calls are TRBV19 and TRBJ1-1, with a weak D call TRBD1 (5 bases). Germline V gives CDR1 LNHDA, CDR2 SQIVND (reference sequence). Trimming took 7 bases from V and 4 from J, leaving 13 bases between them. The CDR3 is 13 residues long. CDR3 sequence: CASNRLGGTEAFF. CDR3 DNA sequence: TGTGCCAGTAACCGGTTGGGGGGCACTGAAGCTTTCTTT.

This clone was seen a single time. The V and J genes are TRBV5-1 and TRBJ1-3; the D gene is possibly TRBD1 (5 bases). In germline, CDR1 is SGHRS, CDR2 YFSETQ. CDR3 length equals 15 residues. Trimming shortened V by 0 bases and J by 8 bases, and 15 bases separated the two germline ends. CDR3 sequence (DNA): TGCGCCAGCAGCTTGGAGGGCAAGGGGTCGGACACCATATATTTT. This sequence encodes CASSLEGKGSDTIYF. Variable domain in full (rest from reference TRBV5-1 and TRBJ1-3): KAGVTQTPRYLIKTRGQQVTLSCSPISGHRSVSWYQQTPGQGLQFLFEYFSETQRNKGNFPGRFSGRQFSNSRSEMNVSTLELGDSALYLCASSLEGKGSDTIYFGEGSWLTVV.

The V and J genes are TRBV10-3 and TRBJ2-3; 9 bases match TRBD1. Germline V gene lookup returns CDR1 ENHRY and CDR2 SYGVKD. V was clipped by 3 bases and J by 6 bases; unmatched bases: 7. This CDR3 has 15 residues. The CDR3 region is CAISDPGTGRDTQYF. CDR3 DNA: TGTGCCATCAGTGACCCCGGGACAGGGAGGGATACGCAGTATTTT.

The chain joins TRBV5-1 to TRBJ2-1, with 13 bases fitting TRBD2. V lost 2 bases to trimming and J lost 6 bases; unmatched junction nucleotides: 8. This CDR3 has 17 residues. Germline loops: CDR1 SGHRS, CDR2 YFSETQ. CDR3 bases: TGCGCCAGCAGCTTTATTACTAGCGGGAGGGCCTTCAATGAGCAGTTCTTC. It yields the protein CASSFITSGRAFNEQFF.